Sequencing of this TCR beta chain was carried out in a study of cytomegalovirus exposure and HLA in healthy donors. Findings of the study overall: In a later analysis, HLA-C alleles had the fewest associated TCRs, DRB1 alleles the most. HLA-A and HLA-B allele assignments for most subjects were reportedly predicted accurately using TCR beta sequences. In vitro checks showed that three CMV-associated chains really do target CMV antigens.

As for this clone: Its antigen is unidentified.

There are 16 residues in the CDR3. V gave up 2 bases and J gave up 3 bases, with 14 bases separating them. Germline values: CDR1 MDHEN, CDR2 SYDVKM. The PCR contained 60 Vbeta and 13 Jbeta primers. TCRdb's copy holds only in-frame clones and misses some; the assay was immunoSEQ multiplex PCR. The sample includes under 250,000 clones, 85% seen only once; the top ten take 2% to 2.5%. The sequenced sample consisted of PBMCs. The origin of this receptor is a woman between 45 and 60 years old in good health and CMV-seronegative. V gene TRBV28 combines with J gene TRBJ1-5; possibly TRBD1 for D (5 bases). This CDR3 reads CASSLDDSLNNQPQHF. The CDR3, as DNA: TGTGCCAGCAGTTTAGATGACAGTCTAAACAATCAGCCCCAGCATTTT. The whole variable domain, remainder taken from reference TRBV28 and TRBJ1-5, is DVKVTQSSRYLVKRTGEKVFLECVQDMDHENMFWYRQDPGLGLRLIYFSYDVKMKEKGDIPEGYSVSREKKERFSLILESASTNQTSMYLCASSLDDSLNNQPQHFGDGTRLSIL.